This T cell receptor beta chain originates from a study of identifying expanded T cells in peripheral blood. Collection occurred without any documented infections or immune events in donors. The repertoire was sequenced with immunoSEQ multiplex PCR; TCRdb's copy has only in-frame clones and lacks some. The repertoire includes tens of thousands of clones, about four fifths of them detected once, and 15% to 20% sits in the top ten. Concerning this clone itself: Its antigen remains unidentified. Its ends do not fully match the called genes, so a read error is possible.

In germline, CDR1 is SSHAT, CDR2 FNYEAQ (reference sequence). The CDR3 runs 15 residues. General study results and limits: Over around two and four weeks, about 16 and 20 clones changed, versus around 1.2 between replicates. Two-week clone count variance significantly increased as total template count grew.

The source material was blood. The TCR originated in a person between 18 and 75 years old in good health. This chain uses TRBV7-7 with TRBJ1-5, with D possibly being TRBD1 (5 bases). The chain's CDR3 is CASSLGTNSNQPQHF. The DNA for the CDR3 is TGTGCTAGCAGCCTAGGGACGAATAGCAATCAGCCCCAGCATTTT. Supplemented by reference TRBV7-7 and TRBJ1-5, the full variable domain reads GAGVSQSPRYKVTKRGQDVTLRCDPISSHATLYWYQQALGQGPEFLTYFNYEAQPDKSGLPSDRFSAERPEGSISTLTIQRTEQRDSAMYRCASSLGTNSNQPQHFGDGTRLSIL.